Listed below are T cell receptor beta chains from one sample, sequenced in a study of identical twins. Using its own MiXCR run on the 5' RACE reads, TCRdb lists one record per CDR3 protein. The sample carries under 900,000 distinct CDR3 sequences, roughly an eighth recorded once. A further study also used this sample, focusing on yellow fever vaccine responses in identical twins.

Sample: PBMCs. The receptor source for this set is a woman between 18 and 29 years old in good health. The CDR3 runs from the conserved cysteine through the conserved F or W. The D gene is left open where the match is weak. Not all rows give a size; the values are once, few, many and, for expanded clones, a class.

CDR3nt,CDR3aa,d_gene,j_gene,v_gene,abundance
TGTGCCAGCAGCTTCTGGAGGGAGGATACGCAGTATTTT,CASSFWREDTQYF,-,TRBJ2-3,TRBV5-6,few
TGTGCCAGCAGCCAAGAGGGGGCGGCGAACACTGAAGCTTTCTTT,CASSQEGAANTEAFF,-,TRBJ1-1,TRBV3-1,-
TGTGCCAGCGGACCAGGAGCTGGAAACACCATATATTTT,CASGPGAGNTIYF,-,TRBJ1-3,TRBV2,-
TGTGCCAGCAGTGAATTAGCGGGGGGGCCTTACGGGGAGCTGTTTTTT,CASSELAGGPYGELFF,TRBD2,TRBJ2-2,TRBV6-1,many
TGTGCCAGCAGCTTAGTTTATAGTAATGAAAAACTGTTTTTT,CASSLVYSNEKLFF,-,TRBJ1-4,TRBV7-9,few
TGTGCCAGCAGCAACCTAGCGGGTACCTACGAGCAGTACTTC,CASSNLAGTYEQYF,TRBD2,TRBJ2-7,TRBV28,few
TGCAGTCTCCGAGGCGGTACCCTAGCGCAACGCACAGATACGCAGTATTTT,CSLRGGTLAQRTDTQYF,-,TRBJ2-3,TRBV20-1,-
TGTGCCAGCAGTTTAGGACTAGCGGGACAATCGAACTTC,CASSLGLAGQSNF,TRBD2,TRBJ2-7,TRBV28,-
TGTGCCAGCCAAGAAAGGGCCCAGGGGAACATTCAGTACTTC,CASQERAQGNIQYF,-,TRBJ2-4,TRBV18,few
TGTGCCAGCAGCTTAGATGGTCAGGGGGCAGGTAGCACAGATACGCAGTATTTT,CASSLDGQGAGSTDTQYF,TRBD1,TRBJ2-3,TRBV11-2,few
TGTGCCAGCAGTGAAACGACTAGCGGGAGAGGGTCGTCTGGGGAGCTGTTTTTT,CASSETTSGRGSSGELFF,TRBD2,TRBJ2-2,TRBV25-1,many
TGTGCCAGCAGCCCCGGCGCAGGGGTCTCCTACGAGCAGTACTTC,CASSPGAGVSYEQYF,-,TRBJ2-7,TRBV7-9,few
TGTGCCAGCAGCCATGGGACAGGGGGCCCCACAGATACGCAGTATTTT,CASSHGTGGPTDTQYF,TRBD1,TRBJ2-3,TRBV11-3,-
TGCAGTGCTAGAGATCGGCTAGCGGGATTAGAGACCCAGTACTTC,CSARDRLAGLETQYF,TRBD2,TRBJ2-5,TRBV20-1,few
TGCGCCAGCAGCCAGACCGGGAGGAATGAGCAGTTCTTC,CASSQTGRNEQFF,TRBD2,TRBJ2-1,TRBV4-1,many
TGCGCCAGCAGCCCCCGGGGGGGGCTCTCTTCGTGGACTGAAGCTTTCTTT,CASSPRGGLSSWTEAFF,-,TRBJ1-1,TRBV5-1,few
TGTGCCACCAGTGATCCCACCGGGACTAGCGGAAAACTGAACACCGGGGAGCTGTTTTTT,CATSDPTGTSGKLNTGELFF,TRBD2,TRBJ2-2,TRBV24-1,few
TGTGCCATCAGTGAGCGGGGGCCAAGGGAGACCCAGTACTTC,CAISERGPRETQYF,-,TRBJ2-5,TRBV10-3,-
TGTGCCTTCCCTGCCGGGACACCGAACACCGGGGAGCTGTTTTTT,CAFPAGTPNTGELFF,-,TRBJ2-2,TRBV12-3/TRBV12-4,-
TGTGCCAGCAGCCCGTCGAGCTGGGACAGGGGGTACAATGAGCAGTTCTTC,CASSPSSWDRGYNEQFF,TRBD1,TRBJ2-1,TRBV11-3,-
TGTGCCAGCAGTGAAGCGCGACAGGGGGCTCGATACGAGCAGTACTTC,CASSEARQGARYEQYF,TRBD1,TRBJ2-7,TRBV2,-
TGTGCCAGCAGCTTTGCGGGGGTTTCCTACAATGAGCAGTTCTTC,CASSFAGVSYNEQFF,TRBD2,TRBJ2-1,TRBV7-2,-
TGTGCCAGCAGTCGGACAGGGGTTTTTACCTATGGCTACACCTTC,CASSRTGVFTYGYTF,TRBD1,TRBJ1-2,TRBV12-3/TRBV12-4,few
TGCGCCAGCAGCCCGATGGACCGGGGTGAAGCTTTCTTT,CASSPMDRGEAFF,-,TRBJ1-1,TRBV5-1,few
TGTGCCAGCACCGGCAGGGGTCTACAAGAGACCCAGTACTTC,CASTGRGLQETQYF,-,TRBJ2-5,TRBV12-3/TRBV12-4,many
TGTGCCAGCACCTCTGAATTCGGAGGTTCCCGTGGCTACACCTTC,CASTSEFGGSRGYTF,-,TRBJ1-2,TRBV9,-
TGTGCCAGCAGTCAACGACAGGATCAGCCCCAGCATTTT,CASSQRQDQPQHF,-,TRBJ1-5,TRBV27,few
TGTGCCAGCAGTTTCGGCGTGACAGGGAACACCGGGGAGCTGTTTTTT,CASSFGVTGNTGELFF,-,TRBJ2-2,TRBV12-3/TRBV12-4,-
TGCGCCAGCAGCCTGGCTCTGGGGCCGGACGGCGGGTCACCCCTCCACTTT,CASSLALGPDGGSPLHF,-,TRBJ1-6,TRBV5-1,few
TGTGCCAGCAGACCGCTTGGGGGGGCGCAAGATACGCAGTATTTT,CASRPLGGAQDTQYF,-,TRBJ2-3,TRBV12-3/TRBV12-4,many
TGTGCCAGCAGTCCCGGGACACTAGATACGCAGTATTTT,CASSPGTLDTQYF,-,TRBJ2-3,TRBV12-3/TRBV12-4,few
TGTGCCAGCAGTTTCGATGCCAGACAGAATTCACCCCTCCACTTT,CASSFDARQNSPLHF,-,TRBJ1-6,TRBV27,-
TGTGCCAGCAGGGAGAACAGGGGGGACACTGAAGCTTTCTTT,CASRENRGDTEAFF,TRBD1,TRBJ1-1,TRBV6-1,-
TGCGCCAGCAGCCGGGACGGGAGACAAGAGACCCAGTACTTC,CASSRDGRQETQYF,-,TRBJ2-5,TRBV5-1,many
TGCGCCAGCAGCTTCGGGAGTCCTACCAATGAGCAGTTCTTC,CASSFGSPTNEQFF,-,TRBJ2-1,TRBV5-1,many
TGTGCCAGCAGCTCCGGACAGGGCTTTGAGACCCAGTACTTC,CASSSGQGFETQYF,TRBD1,TRBJ2-5,TRBV12-3/TRBV12-4,few
TGTGCCATCAGTGAGTCGAGACTAGCGGGAGACAAAAACATTCAGTACTTC,CAISESRLAGDKNIQYF,TRBD2,TRBJ2-4,TRBV10-3,-
TGTGCCAGCAGTTTTAGACTAGCGGGAGGGCCTCAGGGTGAGCAGTTCTTC,CASSFRLAGGPQGEQFF,TRBD2,TRBJ2-1,TRBV27,few
TGTGCCAGCAGCCGGAGCGGGAGAAACCAAGAGACCCAGTACTTC,CASSRSGRNQETQYF,TRBD2,TRBJ2-5,TRBV6-1,few
TGTGCCAGCAGTAGACAGGGATTCACTGAAGCTTTCTTT,CASSRQGFTEAFF,TRBD1,TRBJ1-1,TRBV12-3/TRBV12-4,few
TGTGCCAGCAGTAACAAAGGGTCGGTGATCAATGAGCAGTTCTTC,CASSNKGSVINEQFF,-,TRBJ2-1,TRBV6-5,many
TGTGCCAGCAGCCGGACACCCGAGATCAGCCATGAGCAGTTCTTC,CASSRTPEISHEQFF,-,TRBJ2-1,TRBV6-1,many
TGTGCCAGCAGTCGCCTAGCGGGGGGGTCGGGCAGCGGGGAGCTGTTTTTT,CASSRLAGGSGSGELFF,TRBD2,TRBJ2-2,TRBV6-1,few
TGTGCCAGCAGAGAGGGGGCAGATACGCAGTATTTT,CASREGADTQYF,-,TRBJ2-3,TRBV2,many
TGTGCCAGCAGCTTGGGCCTAGCGGGGGTAAACATTCAGTACTTC,CASSLGLAGVNIQYF,TRBD2,TRBJ2-4,TRBV11-2,-
TGTGCCACCAGTGATCAGGCAGTCAGGGGTACGCAGTATTTT,CATSDQAVRGTQYF,-,TRBJ2-3,TRBV24-1,few
TGTGCCAGCAGTAGACAGGTGATTGAAGCTTTCTTT,CASSRQVIEAFF,-,TRBJ1-1,TRBV2,-
TGTGCCAGCAGCTTAGTTAGCGGGAGGGAAGAGCAGTACTTC,CASSLVSGREEQYF,TRBD2,TRBJ2-7,TRBV11-2,-
TGCAGTGCTGCCCCCCGAACTGGGGCCAACGTCCTGACTTTC,CSAAPRTGANVLTF,-,TRBJ2-6,TRBV20-1,-
TGTGCCAGCTCACCACAGCTAGCGGGGAACACAGATACGCAGTATTTT,CASSPQLAGNTDTQYF,TRBD2,TRBJ2-3,TRBV18,-
TGTGCCAGCAGTGACAGTGCGAGCTCCTACAATGAGCAGTTCTTC,CASSDSASSYNEQFF,-,TRBJ2-1,TRBV6-4,few
TGTGCCAGCAGCAAGGGGACTAGCGGGGGACCCTCCTACAATGAGCAGTTCTTC,CASSKGTSGGPSYNEQFF,TRBD2,TRBJ2-1,TRBV12-3/TRBV12-4,few
TGTGCCAGCACCCACGGACTAGCGAGAGAGACCCAGTACTTC,CASTHGLARETQYF,TRBD2,TRBJ2-5,TRBV5-6,few
TGTGCCAGCAGCCCCAGCCAACTAGCGGGGGGCACAGATACGCAGTATTTT,CASSPSQLAGGTDTQYF,TRBD2,TRBJ2-3,TRBV7-9,-
TGCGCCAGCAGCTATACGTTATGGGGCGGGGATCAGCCCCAGCATTTT,CASSYTLWGGDQPQHF,-,TRBJ1-5,TRBV5-1,-
TGTGCCAGCAGCCACATTCCGATTGCAGGGGCGAACGAGCAGTACTTC,CASSHIPIAGANEQYF,-,TRBJ2-7,TRBV3-1,-
TGCGCCAGCAGCTTGGAGCAGGGAGGCCGTAATTCACCCCTCCACTTT,CASSLEQGGRNSPLHF,-,TRBJ1-6,TRBV5-1,many
TGCGCCAGCAGCTTGGAACGGGGGGAAGAGACCCAGTACTTC,CASSLERGEETQYF,TRBD2,TRBJ2-5,TRBV5-1,-
TGCAGTGCTAGAGATGGGACTAGCGCCTCCTACAATGAGCAGTTCTTC,CSARDGTSASYNEQFF,TRBD2,TRBJ2-1,TRBV20-1,few